The 18 T cell receptor beta chains listed next were all sequenced from one sample in a study of Ad26.COV2.S vaccination and SARS-CoV-2 variants. The method was immunoSEQ multiplex PCR; TCRdb's version includes in-frame clones alone and lacks a portion of them. The data show more than 250,000 clones, approximately 89% seen once. Treatment of the sample: some 19 received Ad26.COV2.S at low or high dose, single or two shots; 5 received placebo; per-sample allocation not given. Following the first vaccine or placebo injection, samples were taken on day 63. Here the sequenced sample was peripheral blood, taken in a trial of Ad26.COV2.S vaccine versus placebo. The receptor source for this set is a person aged 18-65 years who received the Ad26.COV2.S COVID-19 vaccine or a placebo.

The chain links TRBV29-1 to TRBJ2-7, with D tentatively TRBD1 (6 bases). V shed 7 bases and J shed 0 bases, with 19 bases lying between them. The CDR3 has 15 residues. Looked up from germline, CDR1 is SQVTM and CDR2 is ANQGSEA. CDR3 in DNA: TGCAGCGCCGTTATCGGGACAAAGAGCTCCTACGAGCAGTACTTC. This codes for CSAVIGTKSSYEQYF.

The rearrangement joins TRBV2 to TRBJ2-1; 11 bases match TRBD2. V lost 3 bases and J lost 4; bases outside the gene matches: 5. The CDR3 totals 16 residues. Per the germline V gene, CDR1 is SNHLY and CDR2 is FYNNEI. In DNA, the CDR3 is TGTGCCAGCAGTGATAGGCTAGCGGGGGGTTACAATGAGCAGTTCTTC. Its translation: CASSDRLAGGYNEQFF.

This clone was seen a single time. The rearrangement uses TRBV6-1 and TRBJ1-1, with TRBD1 as a possible D gene (6 bases). This CDR3 spans 15 amino acids. Trimming took off 3 bases at V and 4 bases at J, with 15 bases between the two ends. CDR1 MNHNS and CDR2 SASEGT come from the germline V gene. CDR3 nucleotide sequence: TGTGCCAGCAGTGAGTCGGGGGCCGGAGGCACTGAAGCTTTCTTT. Protein: CASSESGAGGTEAFF.

V usage is TRBV5-1 and J usage is TRBJ2-1; possible D gene TRBD1, 6 bases. Germline V gene lookup returns CDR1 SGHRS and CDR2 YFSETQ. This CDR3 has 15 residues. The V and J ends lost 0 bases and 9 bases respectively, with 16 bases between them. Here the CDR3 DNA reads TGCGCCAGCAGCTTGGGCCCCCGCAGGGGTAGTGAGCAGTTCTTC. Protein product: CASSLGPRRGSEQFF. Together with reference TRBV5-1 and TRBJ2-1, the CDR3 gives the full variable domain: KAGVTQTPRYLIKTRGQQVTLSCSPISGHRSVSWYQQTPGQGLQFLFEYFSETQRNKGNFPGRFSGRQFSNSRSEMNVSTLELGDSALYLCASSLGPRRGSEQFFGPGTRLTVL.

This rearrangement joins TRBV30 to TRBJ1-2; TRBD1 might be the D (5 bases). The V end was cut by 0 bases, the J end by 7 bases, with 12 bases between. Germline V gives CDR1 GTSNPN, CDR2 SVGIG (reference sequence). The CDR3 is 13 amino acids. For the CDR3, the DNA is TGTGCCTGGAGTGTACGAGACAGTCTTGGCTACACCTTC. It specifies CAWSVRDSLGYTF.

The J gene is TRBJ2-2, the V gene TRBV11-3; D remains ambiguous. Trimming shortened V by 3 bases and J by 1 base, and 6 bases separated the two germline ends. Germline V gene data show CDR1 as SGHNT and CDR2 as YENEEA. The CDR3 has 14 amino acids. The CDR3 DNA sequence: TGTGCCAGCAGCTTCAGTTGGAACACCGGGGAGCTGTTTTTT. Protein sequence: CASSFSWNTGELFF.

The chain recombines TRBV18 with TRBJ1-1; 11 nucleotides line up with TRBD1. The junction had 11 bases not matched to a gene; V was cut back by 5 bases and J by 3 bases. The CDR3 length is 17 residues. Germline CDR1 reads KGHSH; CDR2 reads LQKENI. The CDR3: CASSTDRGLSPDTEAFF. As DNA, the CDR3 is TGTGCCAGCTCAACGGACAGGGGGCTGAGTCCGGACACTGAAGCTTTCTTT.

The chain carries TRBV7-2 and TRBJ1-2, with 7 bases identical to TRBD1. The V gene's germline CDR1 is SGHTA and CDR2 FQGNSA. This CDR3 region has 16 residues. V gave up 1 base and J gave up 1 base; unmatched junction bases: 6. The CDR3 DNA reads TGTGCCAGCAGCTTAGGGACAGGCGAACTTAACTATGGCTACACCTTC. Encoded protein: CASSLGTGELNYGYTF.

This sequence joins TRBV19 and TRBJ2-1; D is unresolved. The germline gives CDR1 LNHDA, CDR2 SQIVND (reference sequence). The CDR3 loop spans 14 amino acids. Trimming took off 2 bases at V and 5 bases at J, with 10 bases between the two ends. CDR3 sequence reads: CASSIPGLHNEQFF. CDR3 nucleotide sequence: TGTGCCAGTAGTATACCTGGCTTACACAATGAGCAGTTCTTC.

The chain joins TRBV2 to TRBJ2-7; 7 nucleotides align to TRBD2. J gave up 4 bases and V 4 bases, and 1 base lay outside the gene matches. CDR3 length equals 12 residues. The germline V gene encodes CDR1 SNHLY and CDR2 FYNNEI. The CDR3 here is CASSGGGYEQYF. CDR3 bases: TGTGCCAGCAGTGGGGGGGGATACGAGCAGTACTTC.

The chain is built from TRBV2 and TRBJ2-5; 8 bases match TRBD1. From germline, CDR1 is SNHLY and CDR2 FYNNEI. The CDR3 contains 13 residues. The ends lost 7 bases at V and 4 bases at J; junction bases unmatched: 5. DNA for the CDR3: TGTGCCAGCACGACAGGGGAACGAGAGACCCAGTACTTC. Translating gives CASTTGERETQYF.

The chain recombines TRBV10-3 with TRBJ2-1; D may be TRBD2 (6 bases). CDR1 is ENHRY, CDR2 SYGVKD, per germline. CDR3 length equals 16 residues. V was trimmed by 3 bases and J by 10 bases, leaving 22 bases between them. CDR3 residues: CAISDPGKGRSGEQFF. DNA of the CDR3: TGTGCCATCAGTGACCCTGGGAAAGGGAGGTCGGGCGAGCAGTTCTTC.

Notes on this clone: This specimen includes other DNA sequences encoding the same CDR3. CDR3 region: CASSLSGTEAFF. The DNA for the CDR3 is TGCGCCAGCAGCTTGTCTGGCACTGAAGCTTTCTTT. The chain is built from TRBV5-1 and TRBJ1-1, with unresolved D. The V end lost 1 base, the J end lost 4 bases, and 5 bases lay between the germline ends. Per germline, CDR1 SGHRS and CDR2 YFSETQ. The CDR3 sequence is 12 residues long.

The chain is built from TRBV7-2 and TRBJ1-2, with 7 positions matching TRBD1. The CDR3 consists of 17 residues. From germline, CDR1 is SGHTA and CDR2 FQGNSA. V was clipped by 1 base and J by 5 bases; unmatched bases: 13. CDR3 sequence: CASSLVWSRAGGYGYTF. CDR3 DNA sequence: TGTGCCAGCAGCTTAGTCTGGAGCAGGGCAGGGGGATATGGCTACACCTTC.

CDR3 residues: CASSSWDRTYEQYF. The CDR3 DNA follows: TGTGCCAGCAGTTCATGGGACCGTACCTACGAGCAGTACTTC. The chain uses TRBV6-6 and TRBJ2-7; tentatively, D is TRBD1 or TRBD2 (5 bases each). Germline V lookup: CDR1 MNHNY, CDR2 SVGAGI (reference sequence). The CDR3 loop spans 14 amino acids. Deletions cut 4 bases from V and 2 bases from J, with 12 bases between.

In this sample, this clone turned up once. The chain employs TRBV7-9 and TRBJ2-7; the D is unclear. CDR3 length: 15 residues. With 1 base removed from V and 5 bases from J, the gap between germline ends came to 15 bases. The V gene's germline CDR1 is SEHNR and CDR2 FQNEAQ (reference sequence). The CDR3 DNA sequence: TGTGCCAGCAGCTTAGGGCGATTTGGCGTCCACGAGCAGTACTTC. This gives the protein CASSLGRFGVHEQYF.

This clone was seen just once. The chain has TRBV6-2 or TRBV6-3 and TRBJ1-5, with 8 bases fitting TRBD1. The germline gives CDR1 MNHEY, CDR2 SVGEGT. The length of the CDR3 is 15 residues. V lost 3 bases, J lost 3 bases, and 4 bases stayed unmatched. CDR3 DNA: TGTGCCAGCAGTTATCAGGGGGCCCACAATCAGCCCCAGCATTTT. Translated: CASSYQGAHNQPQHF.

V gene TRBV5-5 combines with J gene TRBJ2-5; D is perhaps TRBD1 (6 bases). CDR1 and CDR2 (germline): SGHKS, YYEKEE (reference sequence). Trimming took 4 bases from V and 5 from J, leaving 18 bases between them. The CDR3 spans 15 residues. The CDR3 is CASSAGGGRGETQYF. The CDR3 DNA reads TGTGCCAGCAGCGCTGGAGGAGGCAGGGGTGAGACCCAGTACTTC.